The rows below give T cell receptor beta chains drawn from one sample of a study of human T cells and chemical hapten exposure. TCRdb fed the RACE reads into MiXCR, producing one record per CDR3 protein. The table lists roughly 100,000 distinct CDR3 sequences, more than 10% of them singletons. The sample consisted of whole blood, taken in connection with sensitization to the hapten diphenylcyclopropenone (DPC). The origin of the receptors is a woman between 50 and 59 years old with alopecia areata. Some clones in this sample may be carry-over from other donors' samples. The CDR3 runs from the conserved cysteine through the conserved F or W. Each record gives: D gene, J gene, V gene, clone size, CDR3 DNA, CDR3 protein. A D gene is named only where the DNA matches it firmly. Clone size is not always given. Where it is, it says once, few, many or a class for expanded clones.

d_call: -; j_call: TRBJ2-6; v_call: TRBV18; clone_size: few; cdr3_nt: TGTGCCAGCTCACCAACCGCGAGCAGGATCTCTGGGGCCAACGTCCTGACTTTC; cdr3_aa: CASSPTASRISGANVLTF
d_call: -; j_call: TRBJ2-7; v_call: TRBV5-1; clone_size: -; cdr3_nt: TGCGCCAGCAGCCCGCCGTCCATTTTCTACGAGCAGTACTTC; cdr3_aa: CASSPPSIFYEQYF
d_call: -; j_call: TRBJ1-4; v_call: TRBV5-4; clone_size: few; cdr3_nt: TGTGCCAGCAGCAGGCAGGGATACGGTGAAAAACTGTTTTTT; cdr3_aa: CASSRQGYGEKLFF
d_call: -; j_call: TRBJ1-5; v_call: TRBV11-2; clone_size: few; cdr3_nt: TGTGCCAGCAGCTTAACAGGGAGGAATCAGCCCCAGCATTTT; cdr3_aa: CASSLTGRNQPQHF
d_call: TRBD2; j_call: TRBJ2-7; v_call: TRBV12-5; clone_size: many; cdr3_nt: TGTGCTAGTGGTTTGAGCGGGGGAGGCGAGCAGTACTTC; cdr3_aa: CASGLSGGGEQYF
d_call: -; j_call: TRBJ1-2; v_call: TRBV4-3; clone_size: few; cdr3_nt: TGCGCCAGCAGCCCGCTGACGGCTAACTATGGCTACACCTTC; cdr3_aa: CASSPLTANYGYTF
d_call: -; j_call: TRBJ1-1; v_call: TRBV6-2/TRBV6-3; clone_size: many; cdr3_nt: TGTGCCAGCAGAGACCCCCCGGGAGAGATGAACACTGAAGCTTTCTTT; cdr3_aa: CASRDPPGEMNTEAFF
d_call: -; j_call: TRBJ2-5; v_call: TRBV28; clone_size: -; cdr3_nt: TGTGCCAGCAGCCCGGACACCCTGGGGACCCAGTACTTC; cdr3_aa: CASSPDTLGTQYF
d_call: -; j_call: TRBJ1-1; v_call: TRBV7-6; clone_size: few; cdr3_nt: TGTGCCAGCAGCTCCTACGGGCAGGACACTGAAGCTTTCTTT; cdr3_aa: CASSSYGQDTEAFF
d_call: -; j_call: TRBJ2-7; v_call: TRBV5-4; clone_size: -; cdr3_nt: TGTGCCAGCAGCGCGGGACACCTAGGCGCCTACGAGCAGTACTTC; cdr3_aa: CASSAGHLGAYEQYF
d_call: -; j_call: TRBJ1-6; v_call: TRBV4-3; clone_size: -; cdr3_nt: TGCGCCAGCGCTCCCGGGGGAGAATATAATTCACCCCTCCACTTT; cdr3_aa: CASAPGGEYNSPLHF
d_call: -; j_call: TRBJ2-5; v_call: TRBV7-9; clone_size: few; cdr3_nt: TGTGCCAGCAGCCCTCTAGGCGAGACCCAGTACTTC; cdr3_aa: CASSPLGETQYF
d_call: TRBD1; j_call: TRBJ2-1; v_call: TRBV11-2; clone_size: many; cdr3_nt: TGTGCCAGCAGCCCCAGGGGGGGACAGGGGGCCTACAATGAGCAGTTCTTC; cdr3_aa: CASSPRGGQGAYNEQFF
d_call: -; j_call: TRBJ2-7; v_call: TRBV14; clone_size: -; cdr3_nt: TGTGCCAGCAGCCTCCGAGCCCCCGACGAGCAGTACTTC; cdr3_aa: CASSLRAPDEQYF
d_call: TRBD1; j_call: TRBJ2-3; v_call: TRBV6-4; clone_size: -; cdr3_nt: TGTGCCAGCAGTGAGCAGGGGGGCACAGATACGCAGTATTTT; cdr3_aa: CASSEQGGTDTQYF
d_call: -; j_call: TRBJ1-2; v_call: TRBV4-1; clone_size: -; cdr3_nt: TGCGCCAGCAGCCAAGATCGGGGGCCGTATGGCTACACCTTC; cdr3_aa: CASSQDRGPYGYTF
d_call: TRBD2; j_call: TRBJ2-7; v_call: TRBV6-2/TRBV6-3; clone_size: few; cdr3_nt: TGTGCCAGCAGTTACGCTTCTAGCGGCTTGGGGCCCTTCCTCTCCTACGAGCAGTACTTC; cdr3_aa: CASSYASSGLGPFLSYEQYF
d_call: TRBD2; j_call: TRBJ2-3; v_call: TRBV27; clone_size: -; cdr3_nt: TGTGCCAGCAGTTTTCGGCTAGCGGGGTCCACAGATACGCAGTATTTT; cdr3_aa: CASSFRLAGSTDTQYF
d_call: TRBD2; j_call: TRBJ2-7; v_call: TRBV29-1; clone_size: -; cdr3_nt: TGCAGCGTTAGGGAGGGGAGCTCCTACGAGCAGTACTTC; cdr3_aa: CSVREGSSYEQYF
d_call: TRBD2; j_call: TRBJ2-7; v_call: TRBV12-3/TRBV12-4; clone_size: few; cdr3_nt: TGTGCCAGCAGTTCCGGACTAGCGGGAAGCGAGCAGTACTTC; cdr3_aa: CASSSGLAGSEQYF
d_call: -; j_call: TRBJ2-1; v_call: TRBV29-1; clone_size: many; cdr3_nt: TGCAGCGCCCAGCCCTGGGGTTACAATGAGCAGTTCTTC; cdr3_aa: CSAQPWGYNEQFF
d_call: -; j_call: TRBJ2-7; v_call: TRBV7-2; clone_size: -; cdr3_nt: TGTGCCAGCAGCTCCACAAGATCCTACGAGCAGTACTTC; cdr3_aa: CASSSTRSYEQYF
d_call: -; j_call: TRBJ1-1; v_call: TRBV18; clone_size: few; cdr3_nt: TGTGCCAGCTCACCAAGCGGATACATGAACACTGAAGCTTTCTTT; cdr3_aa: CASSPSGYMNTEAFF
d_call: -; j_call: TRBJ2-2; v_call: TRBV12-3/TRBV12-4; clone_size: many; cdr3_nt: TGTGCCAGCAGTTCCTCAGAGGGCTCCGGGGAGCTGTTTTTT; cdr3_aa: CASSSSEGSGELFF
d_call: -; j_call: TRBJ2-7; v_call: TRBV6-2/TRBV6-3; clone_size: -; cdr3_nt: TGTGCCAGCAGTTACACCCGATCTAGCTCCTACGAGCAGTACTTC; cdr3_aa: CASSYTRSSSYEQYF
d_call: -; j_call: TRBJ2-2; v_call: TRBV7-2; clone_size: -; cdr3_nt: TGTGCCAGCAGCTTCGGGGGGCCCGTCACCGGGGAGCTGTTTTTT; cdr3_aa: CASSFGGPVTGELFF
d_call: -; j_call: TRBJ1-1; v_call: TRBV6-5; clone_size: few; cdr3_nt: TGTGCCAGCAGTCCGGCGGGGGGGGTTTACTCTGAAGCTTTCTTT; cdr3_aa: CASSPAGGVYSEAFF
d_call: TRBD1; j_call: TRBJ2-2; v_call: TRBV7-2; clone_size: -; cdr3_nt: TGTGCCAGCAGCTTCTCCCAGGGGGACACCGGGGAGCTGTTTTTT; cdr3_aa: CASSFSQGDTGELFF
d_call: TRBD1; j_call: TRBJ1-1; v_call: TRBV28; clone_size: many; cdr3_nt: TGTGCCAGCAGCTCCGGGACAGGGCTAAAGAACACTGAAGCTTTCTTT; cdr3_aa: CASSSGTGLKNTEAFF
d_call: TRBD2; j_call: TRBJ2-2; v_call: TRBV19; clone_size: -; cdr3_nt: TGTGCCAGTACCCCCGGGACTAGCGGATCGAACACCGGGGAGCTGTTTTTT; cdr3_aa: CASTPGTSGSNTGELFF
d_call: TRBD1; j_call: TRBJ1-3; v_call: TRBV19; clone_size: many; cdr3_nt: TGTGCCACCCGGGACAGTCGCTCTGGAAACACCATATATTTT; cdr3_aa: CATRDSRSGNTIYF
d_call: -; j_call: TRBJ1-2; v_call: TRBV11-2; clone_size: many; cdr3_nt: TGTGCCAGCAGCTTAGGTTTGGGTCGGAACTATGGCTACACCTTC; cdr3_aa: CASSLGLGRNYGYTF
d_call: TRBD1; j_call: TRBJ2-7; v_call: TRBV3-1; clone_size: many; cdr3_nt: TGTGCCAGCGGAACCGGGACAGCCTCCTACGAGCAGTACTTC; cdr3_aa: CASGTGTASYEQYF
d_call: -; j_call: TRBJ1-6; v_call: TRBV9; clone_size: few; cdr3_nt: TGTGCCAGCAGCGTTAGGGGCTCCTATAATTCACCCCTCCACTTT; cdr3_aa: CASSVRGSYNSPLHF
d_call: TRBD1; j_call: TRBJ2-1; v_call: TRBV6-5; clone_size: -; cdr3_nt: TGTGCCAGCAGAAAAACCGTCGACAGGGCTCACAATGAGCAGTTCTTC; cdr3_aa: CASRKTVDRAHNEQFF
d_call: TRBD1; j_call: TRBJ1-1; v_call: TRBV5-1; clone_size: -; cdr3_nt: TGCGCCAGCAGAATACCCGGGACAGGGAGCAGCACTGAAGCTTTCTTT; cdr3_aa: CASRIPGTGSSTEAFF
d_call: -; j_call: TRBJ2-7; v_call: TRBV18; clone_size: -; cdr3_nt: TGTGCCAGCTCACTACTCGGTTCGTGGGGTGGTAATACCTACGAGCAGTACTTC; cdr3_aa: CASSLLGSWGGNTYEQYF
d_call: -; j_call: TRBJ2-1; v_call: TRBV7-2; clone_size: -; cdr3_nt: TGTGCCAGCAGCTTAAGTGGGAGGGGGAGGCGGACTGAGCAGTTCTTC; cdr3_aa: CASSLSGRGRRTEQFF
d_call: TRBD1; j_call: TRBJ1-1; v_call: TRBV12-3/TRBV12-4; clone_size: few; cdr3_nt: TGTGCCAGCAGTTTTCTATCAGGTATGACAGGGCCCACTGAAGCTTTCTTT; cdr3_aa: CASSFLSGMTGPTEAFF
d_call: TRBD2; j_call: TRBJ2-7; v_call: TRBV7-2; clone_size: few; cdr3_nt: TGTGCCAGCAGCCGCCAGCTAGCGGGAGCCGGGGAGCAGTACTTC; cdr3_aa: CASSRQLAGAGEQYF
d_call: TRBD1; j_call: TRBJ1-5; v_call: TRBV2; clone_size: many; cdr3_nt: TGTGCCAGCAGTGGAAGGGGGACAGGGGGCAATCAGCCCCAGCATTTT; cdr3_aa: CASSGRGTGGNQPQHF
d_call: TRBD1; j_call: TRBJ2-1; v_call: TRBV6-5; clone_size: -; cdr3_nt: TGTGCCAGCACCGAGGGACAGTACAATGAGCAGTTCTTC; cdr3_aa: CASTEGQYNEQFF
d_call: -; j_call: TRBJ2-3; v_call: TRBV6-2/TRBV6-3; clone_size: -; cdr3_nt: TGTGCCAGCAGTTACGCTTATCCGAGCACAGATACGCAGTATTTT; cdr3_aa: CASSYAYPSTDTQYF
d_call: -; j_call: TRBJ1-2; v_call: TRBV6-1; clone_size: few; cdr3_nt: TGTGCCAGCAGTGAAATCCTCGACAGAACCTATGGCTACACCTTC; cdr3_aa: CASSEILDRTYGYTF
d_call: TRBD2; j_call: TRBJ2-3; v_call: TRBV13; clone_size: many; cdr3_nt: TGTGCCAGCAGCTTAAGGCTAGCGGGGAGCACAGATACGCAGTATTTT; cdr3_aa: CASSLRLAGSTDTQYF
d_call: -; j_call: TRBJ2-6; v_call: TRBV5-6; clone_size: few; cdr3_nt: TGTGCCAGCAGCGCACCCATGAGCTCTGGGGCCAACGTCCTGACTTTC; cdr3_aa: CASSAPMSSGANVLTF
d_call: TRBD1; j_call: TRBJ1-1; v_call: TRBV29-1; clone_size: many; cdr3_nt: TGCAGTCTAGAGACAGGGGTGAACACTGAAGCTTTCTTT; cdr3_aa: CSLETGVNTEAFF
d_call: -; j_call: TRBJ1-5; v_call: TRBV12-3/TRBV12-4; clone_size: few; cdr3_nt: TGTGCCAGCAGTTTAGCGCTAGATAGCAATCAGCCCCAGCATTTT; cdr3_aa: CASSLALDSNQPQHF
d_call: -; j_call: TRBJ1-2; v_call: TRBV28; clone_size: few; cdr3_nt: TGTGCCAGCAGCCGTGATGGCTACACCTTC; cdr3_aa: CASSRDGYTF
d_call: -; j_call: TRBJ2-3; v_call: TRBV29-1; clone_size: -; cdr3_nt: TGCAGCGTTGTTCTTAGCGTTGAAGATACGCAGTATTTT; cdr3_aa: CSVVLSVEDTQYF
d_call: TRBD1; j_call: TRBJ2-5; v_call: TRBV4-3; clone_size: few; cdr3_nt: TGCGCCAGCAGCCGTCGGACAGGCCCAGGGGAGACCCAGTACTTC; cdr3_aa: CASSRRTGPGETQYF
d_call: -; j_call: TRBJ2-7; v_call: TRBV28; clone_size: -; cdr3_nt: TGTGCCAGCAGTTCTAACCGGAGGGAGCAGTACTTC; cdr3_aa: CASSSNRREQYF
d_call: -; j_call: TRBJ1-2; v_call: TRBV6-5; clone_size: many; cdr3_nt: TGTGCCAGCAGTTACGAGGGGGACTATGGCTACACCTTC; cdr3_aa: CASSYEGDYGYTF
d_call: -; j_call: TRBJ2-7; v_call: TRBV7-2; clone_size: -; cdr3_nt: TGTGCCAGCAGCTTAGTTTCGATGTCGGGGCTAGGGTACTTC; cdr3_aa: CASSLVSMSGLGYF
d_call: -; j_call: TRBJ2-4; v_call: TRBV4-1; clone_size: many; cdr3_nt: TGCGCCAGCAGCCAAGGTTCTTGGTTTCTTAATGAAAACATTCAGTACTTC; cdr3_aa: CASSQGSWFLNENIQYF
d_call: -; j_call: TRBJ1-5; v_call: TRBV19; clone_size: many; cdr3_nt: TGTGCCAGTAGTACCCGGGGGGCAGGTCAGCCCCAGCATTTT; cdr3_aa: CASSTRGAGQPQHF
d_call: -; j_call: TRBJ2-2; v_call: TRBV24-1; clone_size: -; cdr3_nt: TGTGCCACCAGTGATTTGGTAGCGGCAACTCCTAACACCGGGGAGCTGTTTTTT; cdr3_aa: CATSDLVAATPNTGELFF
d_call: -; j_call: TRBJ1-1; v_call: TRBV7-2; clone_size: few; cdr3_nt: TGTGCCAGCAGCTCACTATCTTACACTGAAGCTTTCTTT; cdr3_aa: CASSSLSYTEAFF